Listed below are T cell receptor beta chains from one sample, sequenced in a study of CD8 T cells in ankylosing spondylitis. TCRdb fed the 5' RACE reads into MiXCR, producing one record per CDR3 protein. The sample has 200,000 to 300,000 distinct CDR3 sequences; roughly 10% are singletons. Sequences were obtained from blood, either unsorted or a sorted T cell fraction (not recorded which). These receptors all come from a male donor with ankylosing spondylitis or in good health (not recorded which). Each CDR3 is given with its conserved first and last residue. The order of the fields is J gene, V gene, clone size, D gene, CDR3 DNA, CDR3 protein. D genes are given only for firm matches. Each size is how often the clone was seen (once, few, many) or a class if it is expanded.

>TRBJ2-1|TRBV24-1|many|.
TGTGCCACCAGTGATTACCCGGGATCGAGTGAGCAGTTCTTC
CATSDYPGSSEQFF
>TRBJ1-4|TRBV5-1|few|.
TGCGCCAGCAGCGTCACGTTCGGATCTAATGAAAAACTGTTTTTT
CASSVTFGSNEKLFF
>TRBJ2-5|TRBV15|many|.
TGTGCCACCAGCAGAGATCCACAGGGTGGAGAGACCCAGTACTTC
CATSRDPQGGETQYF